This paragraph covers one T cell receptor (beta chain) sequence. Patients aged 18 to 65 with hyperthyroidism were newly diagnosed, with duration under 2 months. Diagnosis rested on symptoms, serum thyroxine and TRAb, thyroid ultrasound, and orbital computed tomography. These data are taken from a study of T cells in Graves' hyperthyroidism and ophthalmopathy. Amplification yielded TCR beta CDR3 regions, with RNA transcripts as the source. First-round RT-PCR of the TCR CDR3 relied on the HTBI primer set. TCRdb reprocessed the multiplex PCR reads with MiXCR, giving one entry per CDR3 protein. The sample shows hundreds of thousands of distinct CDR3 sequences, about 38% of them seen only once. V lost 8 bases, J lost 6 bases, and 5 bases stayed unmatched. There are 15 residues in the CDR3. Germline V lookup: CDR1 SNHLY, CDR2 FYNNEI.

The TCR sequence derives from a man between 18 and 29 years old with Graves' hyperthyroidism. The specimen sequenced was blood. The chain combines TRBV2 with TRBJ2-2, with 14 bases matching TRBD2. The CDR3 bases are TGTGCCAGCGGGGGACTAGCGGGGGAGTCCGGGGAGCTGTTTTTT. Protein product: CASGGLAGESGELFF.